This T cell receptor (beta chain) is drawn from a study of blood T cell repertoires in COVID-19 (dated by TCRdb to 2020 to 2022). Broadly, across the study: Samples covering the acute and convalescent phases of COVID-19 were provided by collaborators in the United States, Italy and Spain. Nearly every sample came with metadata listing a de-identified subject ID, COVID-19 status, age in years and sex. Subjects who had been exposed to COVID-19, were actively infected with it, or had recovered from it provided the deeply sampled blood TCRbeta repertoires that made up the dataset. The prospective study material was composed of cDNA or gDNA derived from T cells, B-cell-depleted T cells, or PBMCs. The samples were drawn from two sources: the first 160 participants of the ongoing ImmuneRACE study, and 950 to 1,500 subjects contributed by 6 global collaborators. Where HLA class I and class II types were available, the types were taken from metadata supplied by the sample provider, not from assay-based typing. The repertoires were released in a freely available public database meant as a resource for research on the immune response to SARS-CoV-2.

TCRbeta CDR3 regions were amplified from genomic DNA by means of the immunoSEQ Assay, a bias-controlled multiplex PCR. The paper's data handling went like this. Within the assay, amplification of reference gene primers was used to estimate how many nucleated cells each sample contained. To quantify the absolute abundance of each unique TCRbeta CDR3 rearrangement, sequence reads were collapsed and filtered. For each sample, productive Simpson clonality was calculated by taking the square root of Simpson's diversity index across productive rearrangements. TCRdb took this table from immuneACCESS and kept in-frame rearrangements with V and J called. Such tables lack part of the clones; where checked against another copy, unresolved V genes explain under half of the gap, and the rest is unexplained. V and J calls and clone size are copied from that table; D and trimming were computed from the DNA. This sample has 90,000 to 100,000 clones in its table, and around 88% of those were observed once. The top ten clonotypes cover around 19% of the sample.

Results and caveats for the whole study, not just this receptor: Clinical and demographic metadata were provided uncurated, with the amount varying by source and participant.

On this clone: The antigen it recognizes is unknown. Nothing much larger sits one base from this clone, and base qualities are not available.

At one collaborating source in Seattle, patients were enrolled during active infection and were followed longitudinally through the course of disease. Collaborating institutions collected whole blood in K2EDTA tubes following their own protocols. For TCRbeta analysis, collaborators shipped samples in one of three forms: frozen whole blood, isolated PBMCs, or DNA extracted from either of those sample types. Source material: peripheral blood. The TCR originated in a woman between 55 and 75 years old with COVID-19, enrolled during active disease.

CDR3 reads: CASSGLAGNTDTQYF. The DNA reads as follows: TGTGCCAGCAGCGGACTAGCGGGGAACACAGATACGCAGTATTTT. The V and J segments used are TRBV6-6 and TRBJ2-3; TRBD2 fits 12 bases in the junction. The germline V gene (reference sequence) specifies MNHNY as CDR1 and SVGAGI as CDR2. CDR3 length: 15 amino acids, cysteine to phenylalanine. The CDR3 DNA has 45 bases and is translated from base 1. After removal of 6 bases from V and 2 bases from J, the junction retains 3 bases not matched to a gene.